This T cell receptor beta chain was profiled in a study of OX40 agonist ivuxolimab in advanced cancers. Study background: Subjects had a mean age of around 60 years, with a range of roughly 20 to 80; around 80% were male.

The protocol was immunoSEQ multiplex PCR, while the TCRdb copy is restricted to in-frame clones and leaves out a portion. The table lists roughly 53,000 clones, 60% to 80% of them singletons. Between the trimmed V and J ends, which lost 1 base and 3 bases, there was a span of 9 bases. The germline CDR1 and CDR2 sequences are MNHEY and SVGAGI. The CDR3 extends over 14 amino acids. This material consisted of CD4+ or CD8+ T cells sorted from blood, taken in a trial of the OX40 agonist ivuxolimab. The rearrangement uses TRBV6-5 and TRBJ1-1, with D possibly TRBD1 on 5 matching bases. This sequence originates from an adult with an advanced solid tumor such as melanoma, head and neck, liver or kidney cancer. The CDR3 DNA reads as TGTGCCAGCAGTTACTGGGGGTGGGACACTGAAGCTTTCTTT. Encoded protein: CASSYWGWDTEAFF.